The 8 T cell receptor beta chains below all came from one sample that was sequenced in a study of T-cell reconstitution after alpha-beta-depleted transplantation in children. Preparation of the TCRbeta library involved a method that used unique molecular identifiers. TCRdb reprocessed the PCR reads via MiXCR and lists one record per CDR3 protein. The sample holds 450,000 to 600,000 distinct CDR3 sequences, 10% to 15% seen once. The material sequenced was PBMCs, mostly from graft donor cells, taken 360 days after TCRalphabeta/CD19-depleted stem cell transplant. The receptors shown here come from a male patient younger than 18 who had a stem cell transplant for acute myeloid leukemia, so the T cells may come from the graft donor.

In its sample, this clonotype was seen a few times. The V and J genes are TRBV20-1 and TRBJ1-5; TRBD1 might be the D (6 bases). CDR1 is DFQATT, CDR2 SNEGSKA, per germline (reference sequence). With 6 bases removed from V and 4 bases from J, the gap between germline ends came to 16 bases. The CDR3 runs to 14 residues. The CDR3 DNA follows: TGCAGTGCAAGAACCGGGACAAGTAATCAGCCCCAGCATTTT. Its translation is CSARTGTSNQPQHF.

This clonotype was picked up a small number of times. The chain has TRBV28 and TRBJ2-4, with 12 bases matching TRBD2. The CDR3 covers 16 residues. Germline trimming cut 6 bases from V and 1 base from J; bases unmatched to any gene: 4. Looked up from germline, CDR1 is MDHEN and CDR2 is SYDVKM. As DNA, the CDR3 is TGTGCCAGCAGGACTAGCGGGAGTCGGGCCAAAAACATTCAGTACTTC. It is translated as CASRTSGSRAKNIQYF.

The table lists this clonotype with a few counts. The gene calls are TRBV7-2 and TRBJ1-2, with D unclear. Trimming took 8 bases from V and 4 from J, leaving 17 bases between them. Germline CDR1 reads SGHTA; CDR2 reads FQGNSA. This CDR3 spans 14 amino acids. The CDR3 DNA is TGTGCCAGCGCCTTCATGACGAACTCCTATGGCTACACCTTC. Translating gives CASAFMTNSYGYTF.

This chain uses TRBV30 with TRBJ2-7; 10 positions match TRBD2. The germline V gene encodes CDR1 GTSNPN and CDR2 SVGIG (reference sequence). Losses at the gene ends were 2 bases for V and 4 bases for J; bases not matched to a gene: 11. The CDR3 runs 16 residues. For the CDR3, the DNA is TGTGCCTGGAGTTGGCTAGCGGGAGAAAAGCAATACGAGCAGTACTTC. Its protein product is CAWSWLAGEKQYEQYF. The entire variable domain, with the rest obtained from reference TRBV30 and TRBJ2-7, is as follows: SQTIHQWPATLVQPVGSPLSLECTVEGTSNPNLYWYRQAAGRGLQLLFYSVGIGQISSEVPQNLSASRPQDRQFILSSKKLLLSDSGFYLCAWSWLAGEKQYEQYFGPGTRLTVT.

This clonotype came up many times. CDR3 sequence reads: CASSLSSGRAVTGEQFF. The CDR3 coding sequence is TGCGCCAGCAGCTTGAGTAGCGGGAGGGCCGTAACAGGTGAGCAGTTCTTC. V usage is TRBV5-1 and J usage is TRBJ2-1, with TRBD2 identical over 11 bases. Trimming took 1 base from V and 9 from J; bases not matched to a gene: 12. CDR1 and CDR2 (germline): SGHRS, YFSETQ. The CDR3 extends over 17 amino acids.

This clonotype was found a few times. The rearrangement joins TRBV12-3 or TRBV12-4 to TRBJ2-1, with D maybe TRBD2 (6 bases). The CDR3 is 16 residues long. V was shortened by 7 bases and J by 7 bases, with 23 bases between the two germline ends. As DNA, the CDR3 is TGTGCCAGCATCCCGGGGCGGGACCGTTACTTTAATGAGCAGTTCTTC. It specifies CASIPGRDRYFNEQFF.

This rearrangement joins TRBV5-1 to TRBJ2-7; D not certain. The germline gives CDR1 SGHRS, CDR2 YFSETQ. CDR3 length equals 13 residues. Trimming left V 4 bases short and J 4 bases short, with 12 bases between. CDR3 DNA: TGCGCCAGCAGCCCCCTTGGGCAGTACGAGCAGTACTTC. It yields the protein CASSPLGQYEQYF.

This chain uses TRBV14 with TRBJ2-2; the D is unclear. Germline V lookup: CDR1 SGHDN, CDR2 FVKESK. V was shortened by 1 base and J by 4 bases, with 7 bases between the two germline ends. The CDR3 has 14 residues. As DNA, the CDR3 is TGTGCCAGCAGCCAAGGCCCCTTCACCGGGGAGCTGTTTTTT. Protein product: CASSQGPFTGELFF.